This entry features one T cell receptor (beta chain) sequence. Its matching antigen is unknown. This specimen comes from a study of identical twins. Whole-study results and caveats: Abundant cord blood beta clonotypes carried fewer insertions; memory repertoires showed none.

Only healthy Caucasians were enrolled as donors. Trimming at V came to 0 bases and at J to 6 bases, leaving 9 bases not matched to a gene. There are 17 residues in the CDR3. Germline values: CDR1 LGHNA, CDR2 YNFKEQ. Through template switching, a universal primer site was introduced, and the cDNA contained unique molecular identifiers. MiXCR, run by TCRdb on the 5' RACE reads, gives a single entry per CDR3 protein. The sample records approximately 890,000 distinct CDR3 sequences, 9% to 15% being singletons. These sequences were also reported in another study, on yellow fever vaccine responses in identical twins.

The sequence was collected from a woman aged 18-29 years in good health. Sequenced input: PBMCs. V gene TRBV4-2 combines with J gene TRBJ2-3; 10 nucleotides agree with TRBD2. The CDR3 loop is CASSQDGASGGPDTQYF. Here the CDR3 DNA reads TGTGCCAGCAGCCAAGATGGGGCTAGCGGGGGACCGGATACGCAGTATTTT.